This TCR beta chain was observed in a study of blood T cell repertoires in COVID-19. Study at large: Some COVID-19 samples were acute and others convalescent; all came from the United States, Italy and Spain.

The CDR3 totals 14 residues. With V trimmed by 6 bases and J by 5 bases, 9 bases remained unmatched. The germline gives CDR1 SNHLY, CDR2 FYNNEI. Repertoires were generated with immunoSEQ multiplex PCR, while TCRdb's copy carries only in-frame clones and drops some. The sample has some 150,000 clones; about 85% are singletons. This clone appeared once. Sequencing was done on a sample of peripheral blood. The TCR was taken from a man aged 60-69 years who had recovered from COVID-19. The rearrangement links TRBV2 to TRBJ2-5; 7 positions agree with TRBD1. The chain's CDR3 is CASSTDRLRETQYF. The CDR3 DNA sequence: TGTGCCAGCAGCACGGACAGGTTAAGGGAGACCCAGTACTTC.